A single sample gave rise to the 2 T cell receptor beta chains below, sequenced in a study of response to subunit inactivated influenza vaccine (dated by TCRdb to about 2018). Receptors were amplified or captured by RT-PCR. This sample was sequenced with an Illumina HiSeq 2500. In TCRdb, the public reads were trimmed at Q25 with fastp and aligned with MiXCR, with productive beta chains retained. Every CDR3 protein is listed once, alongside the most common genes and DNA of its rows. Counted in this sample were 700,000 to 800,000 distinct CDR3 sequences; less than 20% of them appeared once. Under 13% of the sample is in the top ten clones. Sequenced here: PBMCs from blood, sampled more than 4 days after vaccination. The receptor source for this set is a man aged 45-65 years who received an inactivated influenza vaccine. Donor details come from another sample of the same person, matched by shared clones.

This clonotype was seen only a few times. The rearrangement links TRBV29-1 to TRBJ2-5; no firm D call. Trimming took 7 bases from V and 4 from J, leaving 13 bases between them. Germline CDR1 SQVTM, CDR2 ANQGSEA. The CDR3 consists of 12 residues. DNA for the CDR3: TGCAGCGCTGTAAGTCTGGGAGAGACCCAGTACTTC. Translation: CSAVSLGETQYF.

Only a few counts were recorded for this clonotype. J is TRBJ1-5 and V is TRBV28; D is ambiguous. V was pared by 4 bases and J by 2 bases, with 12 bases between. This CDR3 has 15 residues. Looked up from germline, CDR1 is MDHEN and CDR2 is SYDVKM. CDR3 protein: CASSSIGGRNQPQHF. The CDR3 bases are TGTGCCAGCAGTTCCATCGGAGGGCGCAATCAGCCCCAGCATTTT.